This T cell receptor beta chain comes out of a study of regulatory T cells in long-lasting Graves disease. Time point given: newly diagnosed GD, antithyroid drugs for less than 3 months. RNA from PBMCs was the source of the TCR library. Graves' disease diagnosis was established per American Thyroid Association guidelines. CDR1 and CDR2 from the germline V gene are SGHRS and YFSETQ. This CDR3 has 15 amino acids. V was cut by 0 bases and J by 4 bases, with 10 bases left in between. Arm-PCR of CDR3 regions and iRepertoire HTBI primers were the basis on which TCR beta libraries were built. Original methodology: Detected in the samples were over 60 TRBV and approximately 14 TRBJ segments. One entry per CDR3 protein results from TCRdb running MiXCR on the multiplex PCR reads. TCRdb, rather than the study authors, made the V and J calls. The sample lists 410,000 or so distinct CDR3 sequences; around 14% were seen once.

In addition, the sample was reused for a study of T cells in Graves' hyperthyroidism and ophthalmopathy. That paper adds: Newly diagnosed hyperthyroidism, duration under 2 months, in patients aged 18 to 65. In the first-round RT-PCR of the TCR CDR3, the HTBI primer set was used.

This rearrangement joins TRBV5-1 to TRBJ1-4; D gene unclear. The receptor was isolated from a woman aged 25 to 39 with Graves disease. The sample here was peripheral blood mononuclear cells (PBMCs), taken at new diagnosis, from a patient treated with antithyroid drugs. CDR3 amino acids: CASSLDSGLNEKLFF. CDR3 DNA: TGCGCCAGCAGCTTGGATTCCGGGCTTAATGAAAAACTGTTTTTT.